The sequence of this TCR beta chain was determined in a study of T cell responses to AZD1222 COVID-19 vaccine. Overall study: Pooled samples include second doses given at about 4 or 12 weeks.

Study results and caveats: Nearly half of spike-specific TCRs reportedly target unmutated variant regions.

To note about this clone: Its antigen is undetermined.

Profiled with immunoSEQ multiplex PCR; TCRdb holds only in-frame clones, not every one. This sample has tens of thousands of clones; about 79% occur once, and the top ten carry over 15%. After removal of 1 base from V and 1 base from J, the junction contained 4 bases not matched to a gene. CDR1 and CDR2 (germline): SEHNR, FQNEAQ (reference sequence). This CDR3 region has 16 residues. This rearrangement joins TRBV7-9 to TRBJ2-3; 8 bases align to TRBD2. This specimen was peripheral blood, taken on day 0 of AZD1222 vaccination. The TCR originated in an adult in good health. Written as DNA, the CDR3 is TGTGCCAGCAGCTTAGGAGAGACTAGCGGCACAGATACGCAGTATTTT. Residues: CASSLGETSGTDTQYF.